Reported below is one T cell receptor beta chain. Its matching antigen is unknown. Germline CDR1 and CDR2: MNHNY and SVGAGI (reference sequence). The CDR3 runs to 15 residues. Trimming left V 4 bases short and J 11 bases short, with 21 bases between. This specimen comes from a study of T cell responses to AZD1222 COVID-19 vaccine. Study details: Second doses at about 4 or about 12 weeks were pooled.

Overall study findings and caveats: Recipients of AZD1222 seropositive at baseline numbered only five or six. Targeting of unmutated variant regions was reportedly seen in nearly half of spike-specific TCRs.

Method: immunoSEQ multiplex PCR; TCRdb's copy keeps in-frame clones and lacks some. The table lists 120,000 or so clones, around 87% of them singletons, with about 10% in the top ten. This TCR derives from an adult in good health. Source: peripheral blood, taken on day 0 of AZD1222 vaccination. The chain uses TRBV6-6 and TRBJ1-5, with D possibly matching TRBD1 (6 bases). CDR3: CASSSQGRGDGAQHF. The CDR3 nucleotides read TGTGCCAGCAGTTCACAGGGAAGGGGGGACGGGGCCCAGCATTTT.